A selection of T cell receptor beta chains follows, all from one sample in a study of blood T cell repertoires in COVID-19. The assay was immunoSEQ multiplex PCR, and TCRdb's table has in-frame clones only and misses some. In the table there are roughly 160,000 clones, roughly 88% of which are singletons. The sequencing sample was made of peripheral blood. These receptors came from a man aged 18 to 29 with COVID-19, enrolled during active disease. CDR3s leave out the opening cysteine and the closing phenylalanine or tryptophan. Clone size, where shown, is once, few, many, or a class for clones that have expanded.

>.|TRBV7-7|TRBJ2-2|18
ASSLVGETSGRAVCGELF
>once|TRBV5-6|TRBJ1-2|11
ASSLDRSYGYT
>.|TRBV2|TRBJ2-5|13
ASSENGLASETQY
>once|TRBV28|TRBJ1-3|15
ASRGQGERSSGNTIY
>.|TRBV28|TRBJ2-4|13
ASSVRQGGMDIQY
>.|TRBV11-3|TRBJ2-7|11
ASSWGLNYEQY
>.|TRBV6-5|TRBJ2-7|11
ASRTSGIYEQY
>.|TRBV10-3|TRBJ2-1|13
ATGGGSQPYNEQF
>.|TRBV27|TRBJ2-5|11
ASRLAGGETQY
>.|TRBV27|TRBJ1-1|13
ASSPTDMMGAVAF
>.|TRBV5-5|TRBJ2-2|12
ASSWTGNTGELF
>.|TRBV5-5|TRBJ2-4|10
ASSLGLDIQY
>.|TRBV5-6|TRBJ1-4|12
ASSLAGTNEKLF
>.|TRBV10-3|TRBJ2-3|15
AISERLAGLSTDTQY
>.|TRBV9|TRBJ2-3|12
ASSAQGIRGTQY
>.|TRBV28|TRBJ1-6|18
ASSPRWGQGASSYNSPLH
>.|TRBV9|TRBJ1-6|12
ASRGGGRWSPLH
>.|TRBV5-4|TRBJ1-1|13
ASSLIGRMDTEAF
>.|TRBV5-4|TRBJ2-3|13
ASTLSGRATDTQY
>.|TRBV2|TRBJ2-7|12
ASIPLDIGYEQY
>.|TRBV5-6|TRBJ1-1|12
ASSDRGLDTEAF
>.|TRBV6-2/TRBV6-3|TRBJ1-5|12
ASSYVQPNQPQH
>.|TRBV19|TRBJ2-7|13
ASSNYRGPAYEQY
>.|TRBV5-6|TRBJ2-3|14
ASSLVSGRPPDTQY
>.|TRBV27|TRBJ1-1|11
ATKFGINTEAF
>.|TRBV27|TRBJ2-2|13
ASSLGETNTGELF
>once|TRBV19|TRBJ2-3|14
ASSILAGEATDTQY
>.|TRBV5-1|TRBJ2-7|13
ASSPGGLASYEQY